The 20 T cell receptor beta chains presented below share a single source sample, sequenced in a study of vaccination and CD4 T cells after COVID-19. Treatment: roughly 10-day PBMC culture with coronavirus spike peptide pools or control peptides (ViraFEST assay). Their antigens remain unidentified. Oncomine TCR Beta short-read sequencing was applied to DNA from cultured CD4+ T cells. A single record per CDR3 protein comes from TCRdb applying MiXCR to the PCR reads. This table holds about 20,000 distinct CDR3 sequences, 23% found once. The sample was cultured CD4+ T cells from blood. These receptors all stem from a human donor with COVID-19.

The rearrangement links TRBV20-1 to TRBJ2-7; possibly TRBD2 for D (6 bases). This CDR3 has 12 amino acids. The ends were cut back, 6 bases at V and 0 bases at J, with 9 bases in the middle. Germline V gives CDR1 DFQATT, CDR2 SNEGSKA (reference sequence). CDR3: CSAPRGSYEQYF. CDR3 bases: TGCAGTGCCCCGCGGGGCTCCTACGAGCAGTACTTC.

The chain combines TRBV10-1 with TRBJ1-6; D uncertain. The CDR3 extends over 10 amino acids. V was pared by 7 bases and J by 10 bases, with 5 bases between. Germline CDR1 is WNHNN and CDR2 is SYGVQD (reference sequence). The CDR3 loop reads CASIGSPLHF. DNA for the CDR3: TGCGCCAGCATTGGGTCACCCCTCCACTTT.

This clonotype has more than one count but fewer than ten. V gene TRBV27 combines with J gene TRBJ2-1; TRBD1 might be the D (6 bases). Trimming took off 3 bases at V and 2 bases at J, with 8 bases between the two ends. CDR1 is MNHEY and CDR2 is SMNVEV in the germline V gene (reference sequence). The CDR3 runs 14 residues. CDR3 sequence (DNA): TGTGCCAGCAGTTTCCGGGACACCTACAATGAGCAGTTCTTC. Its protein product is CASSFRDTYNEQFF.

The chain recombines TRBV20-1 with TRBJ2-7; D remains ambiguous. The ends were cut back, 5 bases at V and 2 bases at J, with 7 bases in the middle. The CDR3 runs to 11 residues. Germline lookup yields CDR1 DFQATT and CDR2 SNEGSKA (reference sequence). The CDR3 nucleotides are TGCAGTGCTGGCGGCCCCTACGAGCAGTACTTC. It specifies CSAGGPYEQYF.

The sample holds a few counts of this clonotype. This chain's CDR3 is CASSEVRTGSAGELFF. In DNA form, the CDR3 reads TGTGCCAGCAGTGAAGTGAGAACAGGGTCGGCGGGGGAGCTGTTTTTT. The rearrangement joins TRBV2 to TRBJ2-2; perhaps TRBD1 as D (6 bases). Germline V CDR1 and CDR2: SNHLY, FYNNEI. The CDR3 consists of 16 residues. The ends were cut back, 1 base at V and 8 bases at J, with 17 bases in the middle. Drawing the rest from reference TRBV2 and TRBJ2-2, the complete variable domain is EPEVTQTPSHQVTQMGQEVILRCVPISNHLYFYWYRQILGQKVEFLVSFYNNEISEKSEIFDDQFSVERPDGSNFTLKIRSTKLEDSAMYFCASSEVRTGSAGELFFGEGSRLTVL.

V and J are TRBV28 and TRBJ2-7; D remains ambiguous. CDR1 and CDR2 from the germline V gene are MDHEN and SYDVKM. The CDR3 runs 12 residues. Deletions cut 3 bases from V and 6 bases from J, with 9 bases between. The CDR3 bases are TGTGCCAGCAGTTTGAATCCGACCGAGCAGTACTTC. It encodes CASSLNPTEQYF.

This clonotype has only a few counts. CDR3 DNA sequence: TGTGCCATCAGTGGCCCGGACAAAGATAACTATGGCTACACCTTC. Translation gives CAISGPDKDNYGYTF. This chain joins TRBV10-3 and TRBJ1-2, with D possibly TRBD1 on 5 matching bases. Deletions cut 4 bases from V and 1 base from J, with 13 bases between. Germline values: CDR1 ENHRY, CDR2 SYGVKD. The CDR3 is made up of 15 amino acids.

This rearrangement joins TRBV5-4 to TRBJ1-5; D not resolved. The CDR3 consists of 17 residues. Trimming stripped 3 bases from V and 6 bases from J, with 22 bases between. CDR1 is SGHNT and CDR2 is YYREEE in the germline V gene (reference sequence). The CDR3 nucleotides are TGTGCCAGCAGCTCGGATCTCATTGCGGTGGGTTGTCAGCCCCAGCATTTT. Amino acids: CASSSDLIAVGCQPQHF.

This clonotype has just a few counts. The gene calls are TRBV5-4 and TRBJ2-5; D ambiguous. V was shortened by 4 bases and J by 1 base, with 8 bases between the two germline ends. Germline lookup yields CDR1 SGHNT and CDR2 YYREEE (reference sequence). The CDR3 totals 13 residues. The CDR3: CASSRTVQETQYF. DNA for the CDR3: TGTGCCAGCAGCCGGACGGTCCAAGAGACCCAGTACTTC.

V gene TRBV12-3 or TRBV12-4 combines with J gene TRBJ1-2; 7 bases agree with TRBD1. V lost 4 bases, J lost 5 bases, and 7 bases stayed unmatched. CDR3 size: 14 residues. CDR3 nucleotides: TGTGCCAGCAGTTCCACAGGGGAGGGGTATGGCTACACCTTC. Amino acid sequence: CASSSTGEGYGYTF.

DNA for the CDR3: TGCGCCAGCAGCTTGGGGTTGGGACAGGGGTTCCAGGAGACCCAGTACTTC. Its protein product is CASSLGLGQGFQETQYF. The chain joins TRBV5-1 to TRBJ2-5; the match to TRBD1 covers 10 bases. V shed 0 bases, J shed 5 bases, and the junction held 10 bases outside the gene matches. Germline values: CDR1 SGHRS, CDR2 YFSETQ. This CDR3 region has 17 residues.

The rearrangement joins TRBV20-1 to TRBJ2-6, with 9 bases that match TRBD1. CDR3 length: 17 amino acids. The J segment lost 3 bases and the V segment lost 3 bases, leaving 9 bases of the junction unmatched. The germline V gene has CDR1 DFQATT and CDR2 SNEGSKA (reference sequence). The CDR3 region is CSASLATGGDGANVLTF. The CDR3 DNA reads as TGCAGTGCTAGCCTCGCAACAGGGGGCGATGGGGCCAACGTCCTGACTTTC.

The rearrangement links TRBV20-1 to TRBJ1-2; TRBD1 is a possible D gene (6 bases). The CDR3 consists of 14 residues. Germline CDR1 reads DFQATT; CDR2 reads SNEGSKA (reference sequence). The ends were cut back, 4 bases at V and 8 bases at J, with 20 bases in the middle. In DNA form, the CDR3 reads TGCAGTGCTACCCGACAGGATTCCTTATTAGGCTACACCTTC. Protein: CSATRQDSLLGYTF.

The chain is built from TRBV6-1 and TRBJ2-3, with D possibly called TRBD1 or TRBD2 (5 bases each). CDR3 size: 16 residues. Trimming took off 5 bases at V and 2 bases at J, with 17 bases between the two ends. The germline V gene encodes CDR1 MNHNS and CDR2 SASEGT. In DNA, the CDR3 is TGTGCCAGCAGTCGTTTGTCGGGACGGCACACAGATACGCAGTATTTT. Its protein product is CASSRLSGRHTDTQYF.

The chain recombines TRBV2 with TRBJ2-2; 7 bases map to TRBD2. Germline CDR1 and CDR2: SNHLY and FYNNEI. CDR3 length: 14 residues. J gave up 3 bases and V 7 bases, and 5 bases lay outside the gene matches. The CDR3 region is CASTASGDTGELFF. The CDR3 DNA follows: TGTGCCAGCACGGCAAGCGGGGACACCGGGGAGCTGTTTTTT. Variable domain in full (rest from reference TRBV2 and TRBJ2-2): EPEVTQTPSHQVTQMGQEVILRCVPISNHLYFYWYRQILGQKVEFLVSFYNNEISEKSEIFDDQFSVERPDGSNFTLKIRSTKLEDSAMYFCASTASGDTGELFFGEGSRLTVL.

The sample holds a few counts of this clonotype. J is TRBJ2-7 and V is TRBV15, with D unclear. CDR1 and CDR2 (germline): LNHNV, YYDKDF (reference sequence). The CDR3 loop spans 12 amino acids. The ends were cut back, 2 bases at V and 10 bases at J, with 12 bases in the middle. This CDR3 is CATSRIGRDQYF. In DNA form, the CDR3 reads TGTGCCACCAGCAGAATAGGAAGGGATCAGTACTTC.

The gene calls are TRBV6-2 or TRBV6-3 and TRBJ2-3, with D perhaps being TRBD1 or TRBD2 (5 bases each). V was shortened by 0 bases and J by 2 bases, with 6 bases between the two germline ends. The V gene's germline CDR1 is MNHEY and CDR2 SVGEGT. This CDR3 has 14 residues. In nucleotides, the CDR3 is TGTGCCAGCAGTTACTCGGGGGACACAGATACGCAGTATTTT. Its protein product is CASSYSGDTDTQYF.

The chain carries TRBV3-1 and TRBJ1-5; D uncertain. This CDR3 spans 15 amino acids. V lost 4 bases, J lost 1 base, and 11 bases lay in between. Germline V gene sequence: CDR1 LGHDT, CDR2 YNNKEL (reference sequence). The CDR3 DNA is TGTGCCAGCAGCCCTGGCCAGCAGAGCAATCAGCCCCAGCATTTT. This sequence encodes CASSPGQQSNQPQHF.

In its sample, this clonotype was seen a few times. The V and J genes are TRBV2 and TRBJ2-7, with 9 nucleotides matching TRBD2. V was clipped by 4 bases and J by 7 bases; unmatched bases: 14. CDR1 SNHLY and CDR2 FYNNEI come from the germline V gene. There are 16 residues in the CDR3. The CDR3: CASSGHGVAGEGEQYF. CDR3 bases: TGTGCCAGCAGTGGACACGGGGTAGCGGGGGAGGGAGAGCAGTACTTC.

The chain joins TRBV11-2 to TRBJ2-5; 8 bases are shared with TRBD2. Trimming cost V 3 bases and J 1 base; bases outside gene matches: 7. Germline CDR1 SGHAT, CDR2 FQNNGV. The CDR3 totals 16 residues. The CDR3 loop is CASSLTRGAPQETQYF. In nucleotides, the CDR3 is TGTGCCAGCAGCTTGACGCGGGGGGCGCCCCAAGAGACCCAGTACTTC.